This T cell receptor beta chain was recovered during a study of TIL therapy for anti-PD-1-resistant metastatic lung cancer. Study summary: Four tumors were EGFR-mutant and two were ALK-rearranged. Tumors carried a median roughly 1.5 non-synonymous mutations per megabase.

Germline V gene data show CDR1 as MNHEY and CDR2 as SMNVEV (reference sequence). The length of the CDR3 is 14 residues. Trimming took off 4 bases at V and 0 bases at J, with 10 bases between the two ends. Time point given: pre-treatment sample, taken before nivolumab and TIL therapy. Tumor tissue came from excised metastases, mostly pleural nodules or supraclavicular lymph nodes. The libraries were made with immunoSEQ v3. Assay: immunoSEQ multiplex PCR; the TCRdb copy retains only in-frame clones and omits some. The sample holds roughly 28,000 clones, approximately 57% seen once. This TCR was recovered from a woman aged 30 to 85 with non-small cell lung cancer. The chain uses TRBV27 and TRBJ2-7; D may be TRBD1 or TRBD2 (6 bases each). This specimen consisted of tumor tissue, obtained at baseline. CDR3 bases: TGTGCCAGCAGTTGGGGGGCCGGCTCCTACGAGCAGTACTTC. Its protein product is CASSWGAGSYEQYF.